This T cell receptor (beta chain) emerged from a study of OX40 agonist ivuxolimab in advanced cancers. The wider study: At 82.7% male, the cohort had a mean age of roughly 60 years, ranging from about 23 to 80. Study-wide results and caveats: Low normalized T-cell clonal expansion was also seen in some nonresponders. CD8+ T cells showed, on average, more clonal expansion than CD4+ cells.

This clone was observed once. Its antigen is not known. The repertoire was sequenced with immunoSEQ multiplex PCR; TCRdb's copy has only in-frame clones and lacks some. The sample yields roughly 38,000 clones, roughly 80% seen once. Drawing of blood for sampling happened at baseline, at cycle 4 day 1, and at cycle 7 day 1. The TCR originated in an adult with an advanced solid tumor such as melanoma, head and neck, liver or kidney cancer. Sequencing was performed on CD4+ or CD8+ T cells sorted from blood, taken in a trial of the OX40 agonist ivuxolimab.

The CDR3 loop is CASSLGFSYEQYF. CDR3 sequence (DNA): TGTGCCAGCAGCTTAGGTTTCTCCTACGAGCAGTACTTC. V gene TRBV7-2 combines with J gene TRBJ2-7; D gene uncertain. The CDR3 runs 13 residues. The V and J ends lost 1 base and 0 bases respectively, with 4 bases between them. Looked up from germline, CDR1 is SGHTA and CDR2 is FQGNSA.